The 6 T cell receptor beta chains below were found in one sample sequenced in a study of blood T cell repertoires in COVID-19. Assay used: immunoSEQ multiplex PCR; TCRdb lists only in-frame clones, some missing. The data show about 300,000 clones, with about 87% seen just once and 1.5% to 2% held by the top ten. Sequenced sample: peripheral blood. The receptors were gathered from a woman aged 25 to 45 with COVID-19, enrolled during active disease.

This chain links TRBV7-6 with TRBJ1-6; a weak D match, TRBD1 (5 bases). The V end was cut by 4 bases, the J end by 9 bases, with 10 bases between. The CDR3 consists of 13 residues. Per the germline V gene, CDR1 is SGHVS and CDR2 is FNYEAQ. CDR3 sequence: CASSSGVASPLHF. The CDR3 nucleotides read TGTGCCAGCAGCTCGGGGGTAGCTTCACCCCTCCACTTT.

CDR3 sequence reads: CASSFTDRLQHYTF. CDR3 DNA sequence: TGTGCCAGCAGCTTCACCGACAGGCTACAACACTACACCTTC. The chain links TRBV3-1 (or the pseudogene TRBV3-2) to TRBJ1-2, with D tentatively TRBD1 (6 bases). Germline V CDR1 and CDR2: LGHDT, YNNKEL (reference sequence). This CDR3 has 14 amino acids. The germline V and J ends were trimmed by 5 bases and 10 bases, with 20 bases remaining between them.

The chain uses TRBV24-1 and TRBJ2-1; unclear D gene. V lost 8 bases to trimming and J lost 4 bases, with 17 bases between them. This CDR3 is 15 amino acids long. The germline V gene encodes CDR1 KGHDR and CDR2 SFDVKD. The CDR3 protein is CATKNDSTCYNEQFF. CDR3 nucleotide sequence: TGTGCCACCAAAAATGATTCCACTTGTTACAATGAGCAGTTCTTC.

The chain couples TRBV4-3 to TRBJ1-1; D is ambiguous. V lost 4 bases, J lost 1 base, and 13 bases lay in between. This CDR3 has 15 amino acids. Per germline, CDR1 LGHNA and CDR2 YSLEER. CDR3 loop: CASSRNAAPNTEAFF. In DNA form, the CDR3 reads TGCGCCAGCAGCCGGAACGCGGCCCCGAACACTGAAGCTTTCTTT.

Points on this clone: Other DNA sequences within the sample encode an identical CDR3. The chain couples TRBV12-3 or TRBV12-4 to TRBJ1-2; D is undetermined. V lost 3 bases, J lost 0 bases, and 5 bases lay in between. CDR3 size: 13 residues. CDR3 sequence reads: CASSFSANYGYTF. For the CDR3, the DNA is TGTGCCAGCAGTTTCTCTGCTAACTATGGCTACACCTTC.

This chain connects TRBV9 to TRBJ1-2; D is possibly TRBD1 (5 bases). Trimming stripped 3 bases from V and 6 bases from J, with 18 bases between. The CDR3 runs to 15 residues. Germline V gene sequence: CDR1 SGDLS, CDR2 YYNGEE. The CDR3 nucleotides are TGTGCCAGCAGCGCCTCCTGGGGGGGAGGGGATGGCTACACCTTC. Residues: CASSASWGGGDGYTF.